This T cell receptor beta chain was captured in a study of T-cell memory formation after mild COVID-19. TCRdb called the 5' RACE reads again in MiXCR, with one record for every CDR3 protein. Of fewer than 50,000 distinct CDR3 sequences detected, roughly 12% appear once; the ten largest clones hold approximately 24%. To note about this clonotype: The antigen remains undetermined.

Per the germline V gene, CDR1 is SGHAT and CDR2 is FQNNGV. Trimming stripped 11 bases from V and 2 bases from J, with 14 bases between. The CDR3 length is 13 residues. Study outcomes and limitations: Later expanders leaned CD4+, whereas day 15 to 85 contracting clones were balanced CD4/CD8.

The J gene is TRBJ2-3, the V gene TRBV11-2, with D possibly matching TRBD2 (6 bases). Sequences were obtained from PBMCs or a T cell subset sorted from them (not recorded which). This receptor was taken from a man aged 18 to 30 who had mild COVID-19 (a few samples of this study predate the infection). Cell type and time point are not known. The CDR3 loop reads CAGAEGNTDTQYF. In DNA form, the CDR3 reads TGTGCCGGTGCGGAGGGGAACACAGATACGCAGTATTTT.